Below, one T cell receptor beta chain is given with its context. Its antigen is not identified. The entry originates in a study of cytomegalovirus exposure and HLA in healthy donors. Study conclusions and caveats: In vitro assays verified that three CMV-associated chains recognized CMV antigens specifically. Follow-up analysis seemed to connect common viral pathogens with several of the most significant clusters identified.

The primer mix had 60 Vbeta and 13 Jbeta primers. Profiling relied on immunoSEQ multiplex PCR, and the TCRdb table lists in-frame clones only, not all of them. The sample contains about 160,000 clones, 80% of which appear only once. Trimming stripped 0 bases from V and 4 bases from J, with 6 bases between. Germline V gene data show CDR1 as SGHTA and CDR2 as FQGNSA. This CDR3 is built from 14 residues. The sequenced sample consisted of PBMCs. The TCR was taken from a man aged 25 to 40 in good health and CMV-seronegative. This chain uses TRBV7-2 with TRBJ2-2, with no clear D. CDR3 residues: CASSLAQATGELFF. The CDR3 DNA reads TGTGCCAGCAGCTTAGCCCAGGCCACCGGGGAGCTGTTTTTT.